The sequence of this T cell receptor (beta chain) was determined in a study of low-dose radiotherapy and immunotherapy resistance in tumors. About the research overall: Cohort 1 was given 0.5 Gy fractions every 2 weeks, 6.5 Gy in total. Treatment consisted of nivolumab 240 mg every two weeks and ipilimumab 1 mg/kg every six weeks, given intravenously to patients. The study gave patients oral aspirin 300 mg daily for four cycles from cycle 1 day 1.

Documented time point: after trial treatment. Indicated treatment: LDRT plus nivolumab, ipilimumab, low-dose cyclophosphamide and aspirin (RACIN trial). This clonotype was seen at least ten times. cDNA synthesis used a TRAV/TRBV-specific primer set for both chains. Amplification, which lasted 20 PCR cycles, used a constant-region primer and V-primer adapter to amplify TCRs. TCRdb ran MiXCR on the reads and lists one entry per CDR3 protein. This table holds about 39,000 distinct CDR3 sequences, under 25% found once. Germline lookup yields CDR1 KGHSH and CDR2 LQKENI. The CDR3 is made up of 14 amino acids. The V end lost 6 bases, the J end lost 0 bases, and 11 bases lay between the germline ends.

The sequence derives from a female donor with ovarian cancer. The rearrangement joins TRBV18 to TRBJ1-1; no firm D call. The sample was PBMCs, taken after low-dose radiotherapy plus immunotherapy. DNA for the CDR3: TGTGCCAGCTCCCCGGACGTTATGAACACTGAAGCTTTCTTT. Encoded protein: CASSPDVMNTEAFF.